This T cell receptor beta chain came from a study of neurological immune-mediated disorders. Turning to the study itself: Of roughly 34 multiple sclerosis patients, some 30 were relapsing-remitting and 3 secondary progressive. General study findings and limits: The absence of any CDR3 amino acid sequence shared by expanded clones across subjects suggests that repertoires were private in all groups. None of the features examined (clinical or MRI) was associated with the multiple sclerosis repertoire cluster.

PBMCs numbering 2 million and stored at -80 C yielded the unsorted libraries. Germline V gives CDR1 SGHRS, CDR2 YFSETQ. The CDR3 consists of 13 residues. V was pared by 4 bases and J by 5 bases, with 9 bases between. Each CDR3 protein is one row after TCRdb ran MiXCR on the 5' RACE reads. The sample consists of about 87,000 distinct CDR3 sequences, roughly 3.2% of them appearing once. This clonotype has ten or more counts. Its antigen is still unknown. This chain joins TRBV5-1 and TRBJ2-2, with D maybe TRBD1 (6 bases). The receptor's source is a woman between 50 and 59 years old with multiple sclerosis. Sequences were obtained from PBMCs. This chain's CDR3 is CASSITGTGELFF. The CDR3 bases are TGCGCCAGCAGCATTACAGGGACCGGGGAGCTGTTTTTT.